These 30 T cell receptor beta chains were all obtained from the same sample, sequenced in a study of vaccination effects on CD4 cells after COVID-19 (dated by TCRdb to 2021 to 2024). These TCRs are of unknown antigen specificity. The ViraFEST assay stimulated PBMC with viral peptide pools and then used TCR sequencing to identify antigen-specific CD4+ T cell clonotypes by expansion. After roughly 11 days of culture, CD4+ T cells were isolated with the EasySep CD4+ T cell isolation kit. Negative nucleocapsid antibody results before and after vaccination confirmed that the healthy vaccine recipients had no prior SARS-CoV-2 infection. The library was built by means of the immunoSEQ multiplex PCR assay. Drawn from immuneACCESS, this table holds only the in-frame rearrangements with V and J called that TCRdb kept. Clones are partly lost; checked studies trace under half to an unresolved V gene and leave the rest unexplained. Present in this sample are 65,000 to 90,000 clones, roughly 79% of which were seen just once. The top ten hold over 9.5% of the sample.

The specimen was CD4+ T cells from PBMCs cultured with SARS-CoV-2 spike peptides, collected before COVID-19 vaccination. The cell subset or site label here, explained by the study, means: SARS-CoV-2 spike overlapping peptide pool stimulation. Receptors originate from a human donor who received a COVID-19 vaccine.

The CDR3 here is CATSDPARSTDTQYF. For the CDR3, the DNA is TGTGCCACCAGTGACCCGGCCAGAAGCACAGATACGCAGTATTTT. J is TRBJ2-3 and V is TRBV24-1, with D unresolved. CDR1 and CDR2 from the germline V gene are KGHDR and SFDVKD. V lost 4 bases to trimming and J lost 0 bases, with 10 bases between them. This CDR3 spans 15 amino acids.

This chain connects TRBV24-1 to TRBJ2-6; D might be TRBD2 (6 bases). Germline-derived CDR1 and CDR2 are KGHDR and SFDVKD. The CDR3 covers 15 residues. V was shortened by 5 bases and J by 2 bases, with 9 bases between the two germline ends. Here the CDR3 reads CATSGGGAGANVLTF. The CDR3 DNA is TGTGCCACCAGTGGGGGAGGCGCTGGGGCCAACGTCCTGACTTTC.

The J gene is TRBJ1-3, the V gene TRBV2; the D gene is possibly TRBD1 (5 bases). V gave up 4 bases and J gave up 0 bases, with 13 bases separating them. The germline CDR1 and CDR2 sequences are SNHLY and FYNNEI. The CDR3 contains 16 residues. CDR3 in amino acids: CASSVAGSSSGNTIYF. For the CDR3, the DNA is TGTGCCAGCAGTGTAGCAGGGTCCAGCTCTGGAAACACCATATATTTT.

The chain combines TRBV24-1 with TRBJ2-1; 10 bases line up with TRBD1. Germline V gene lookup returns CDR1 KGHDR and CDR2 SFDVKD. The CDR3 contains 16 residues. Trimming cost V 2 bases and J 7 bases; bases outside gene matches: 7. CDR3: CATSDSPGQGINEQFF. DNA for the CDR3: TGTGCCACCAGTGATTCCCCGGGACAGGGGATAAATGAGCAGTTCTTC.

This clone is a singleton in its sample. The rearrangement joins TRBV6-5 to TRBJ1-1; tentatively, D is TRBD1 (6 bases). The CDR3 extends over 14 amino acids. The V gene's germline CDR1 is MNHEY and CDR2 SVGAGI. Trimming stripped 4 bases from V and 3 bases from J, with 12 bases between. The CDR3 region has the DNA TGTGCCAGCAGTTCCGGACAGCTGTACACTGAAGCTTTCTTT. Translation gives CASSSGQLYTEAFF.

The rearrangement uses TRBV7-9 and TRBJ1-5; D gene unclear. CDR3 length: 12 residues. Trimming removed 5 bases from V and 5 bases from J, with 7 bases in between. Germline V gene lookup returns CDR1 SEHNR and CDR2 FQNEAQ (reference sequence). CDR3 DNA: TGTGCCAGCAGCACATCGGATCAGCCCCAGCATTTT. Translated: CASSTSDQPQHF.

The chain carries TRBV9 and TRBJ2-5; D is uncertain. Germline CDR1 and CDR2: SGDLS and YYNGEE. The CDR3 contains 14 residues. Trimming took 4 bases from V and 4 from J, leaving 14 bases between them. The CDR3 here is CASSSLRGGETQYF. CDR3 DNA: TGTGCCAGCAGCTCCCTTCGTGGTGGAGAGACCCAGTACTTC.

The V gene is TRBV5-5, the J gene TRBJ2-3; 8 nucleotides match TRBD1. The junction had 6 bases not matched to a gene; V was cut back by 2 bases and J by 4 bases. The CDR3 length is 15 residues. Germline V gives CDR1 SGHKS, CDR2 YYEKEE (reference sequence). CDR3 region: CASSFSGGGADTQYF. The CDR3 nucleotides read TGTGCCAGCAGCTTTTCAGGGGGCGGGGCAGATACGCAGTATTTT. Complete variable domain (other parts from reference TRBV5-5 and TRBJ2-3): DAGVTQSPTHLIKTRGQQVTLRCSPISGHKSVSWYQQVLGQGPQFIFQYYEKEERGRGNFPDRFSARQFPNYSSELNVNALLLGDSALYLCASSFSGGGADTQYFGPGTRLTVL.

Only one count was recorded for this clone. The CDR3 DNA follows: TGTGCCAGCAGCATCAGATACCCCCCTAGCGGGGGGACCCCCTACGAGCAGTACGTC. This codes for CASSIRYPPSGGTPYEQYV. The chain joins TRBV21-1 to TRBJ2-7; TRBD2 reflects the table's D call only, with no check against the DNA. TRBV21-1 is labeled a pseudogene. This CDR3 comprises 19 residues.

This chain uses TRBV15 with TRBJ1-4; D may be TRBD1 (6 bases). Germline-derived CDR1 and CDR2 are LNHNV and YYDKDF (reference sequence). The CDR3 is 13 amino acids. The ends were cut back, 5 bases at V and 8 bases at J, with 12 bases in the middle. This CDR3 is CATSGGLREKLFF. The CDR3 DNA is TGTGCCACCAGCGGGGGGCTTCGAGAAAAACTGTTTTTT.

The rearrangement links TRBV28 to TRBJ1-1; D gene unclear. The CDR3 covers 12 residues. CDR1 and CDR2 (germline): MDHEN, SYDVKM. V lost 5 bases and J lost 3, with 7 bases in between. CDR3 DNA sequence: TGTGCCAGCAGTACGACCTACACTGAAGCTTTCTTT. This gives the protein CASSTTYTEAFF.

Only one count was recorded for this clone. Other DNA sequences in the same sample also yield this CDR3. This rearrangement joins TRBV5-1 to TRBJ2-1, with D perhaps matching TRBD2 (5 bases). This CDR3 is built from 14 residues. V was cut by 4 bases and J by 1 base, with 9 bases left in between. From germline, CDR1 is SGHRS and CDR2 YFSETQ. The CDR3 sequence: CASSRGGSYNEQFF. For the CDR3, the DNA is TGCGCCAGCAGCCGGGGTGGATCCTACAATGAGCAGTTCTTC.

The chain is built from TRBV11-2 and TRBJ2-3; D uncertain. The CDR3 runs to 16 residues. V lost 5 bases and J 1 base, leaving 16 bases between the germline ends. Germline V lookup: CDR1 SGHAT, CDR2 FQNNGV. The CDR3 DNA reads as TGTGCCAGCAGCCTTTCGGAGTCACCTCGCACAGATACGCAGTATTTT. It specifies CASSLSESPRTDTQYF.

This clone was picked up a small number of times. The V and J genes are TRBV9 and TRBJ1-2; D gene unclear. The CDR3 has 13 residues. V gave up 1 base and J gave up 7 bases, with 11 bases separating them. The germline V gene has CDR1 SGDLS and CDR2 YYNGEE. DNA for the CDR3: TGTGCCAGCAGCGTATCAGTGCGGACTGGCTACACCTTC. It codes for CASSVSVRTGYTF.

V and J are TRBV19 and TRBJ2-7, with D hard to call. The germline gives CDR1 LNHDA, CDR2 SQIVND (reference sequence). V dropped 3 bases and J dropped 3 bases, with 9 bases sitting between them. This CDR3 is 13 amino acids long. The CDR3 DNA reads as TGTGCCAGTAGTATGGGCAGGAACTACGAGCAGTACGTC. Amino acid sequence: CASSMGRNYEQYV.

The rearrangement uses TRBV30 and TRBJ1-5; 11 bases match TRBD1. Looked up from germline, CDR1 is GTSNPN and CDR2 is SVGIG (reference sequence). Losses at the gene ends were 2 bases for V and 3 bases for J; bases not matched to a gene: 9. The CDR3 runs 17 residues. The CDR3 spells CAWSTGTGGKDNQPQHF. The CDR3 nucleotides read TGTGCCTGGAGTACGGGGACAGGGGGGAAGGACAATCAGCCCCAGCATTTT.

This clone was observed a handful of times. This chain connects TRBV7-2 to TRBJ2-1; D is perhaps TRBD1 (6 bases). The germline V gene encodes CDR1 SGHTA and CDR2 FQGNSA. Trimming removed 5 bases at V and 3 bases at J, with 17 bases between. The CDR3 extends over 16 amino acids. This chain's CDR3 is CASSDRRQALYNEQFF. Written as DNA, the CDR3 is TGTGCCAGCAGCGACCGGAGACAGGCGCTCTACAATGAGCAGTTCTTC.

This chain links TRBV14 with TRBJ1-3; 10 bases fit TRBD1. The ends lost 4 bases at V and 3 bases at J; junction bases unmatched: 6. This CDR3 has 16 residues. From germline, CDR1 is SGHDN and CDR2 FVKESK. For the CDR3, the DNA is TGTGCCAGCAGCCGACAGGGGGCCTTCGTTGGAAACACCATATATTTT. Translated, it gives CASSRQGAFVGNTIYF.

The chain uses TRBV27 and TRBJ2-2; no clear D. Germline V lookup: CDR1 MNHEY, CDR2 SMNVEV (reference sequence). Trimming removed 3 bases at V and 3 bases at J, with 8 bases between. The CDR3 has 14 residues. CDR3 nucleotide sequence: TGTGCCAGCAGTTTTTCGGACGACACCGGGGAGCTGTTTTTT. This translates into CASSFSDDTGELFF.

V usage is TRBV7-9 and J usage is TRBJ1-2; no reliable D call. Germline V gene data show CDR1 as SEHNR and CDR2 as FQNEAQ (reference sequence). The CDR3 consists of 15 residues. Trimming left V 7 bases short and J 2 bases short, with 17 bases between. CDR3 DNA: TGTGCCAGCACCTTCGACCGGTCCCTCAACTATGGCTACACCTTC. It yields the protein CASTFDRSLNYGYTF. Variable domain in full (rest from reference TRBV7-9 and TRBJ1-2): DTGVSQNPRHKITKRGQNVTFRCDPISEHNRLYWYRQTLGQGPEFLTYFQNEAQLEKSRLLSDRFSAERPKGSFSTLEIQRTEQGDSAMYLCASTFDRSLNYGYTFGSGTRLTVV.

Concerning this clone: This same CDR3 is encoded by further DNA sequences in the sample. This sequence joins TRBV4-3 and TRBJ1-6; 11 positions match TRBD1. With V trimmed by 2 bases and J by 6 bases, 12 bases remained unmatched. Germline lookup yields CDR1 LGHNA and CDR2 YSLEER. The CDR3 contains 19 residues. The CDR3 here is CASSQKSLPGTGGNSPLHF. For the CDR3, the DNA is TGCGCCAGCAGCCAAAAAAGCCTACCCGGGACAGGGGGTAATTCACCCCTCCACTTT.

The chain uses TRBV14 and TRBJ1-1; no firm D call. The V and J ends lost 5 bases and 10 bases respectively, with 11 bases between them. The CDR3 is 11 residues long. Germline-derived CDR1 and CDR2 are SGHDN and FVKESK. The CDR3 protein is CASSGQSGAFF. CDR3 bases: TGTGCCAGCAGCGGGCAAAGTGGAGCTTTCTTT.

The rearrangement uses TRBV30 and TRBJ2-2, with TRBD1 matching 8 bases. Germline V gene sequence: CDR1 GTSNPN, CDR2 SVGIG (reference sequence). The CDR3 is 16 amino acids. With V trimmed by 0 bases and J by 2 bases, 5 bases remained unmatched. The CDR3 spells CAWSVRAGGNTGELFF. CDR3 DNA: TGTGCCTGGAGTGTACGAGCAGGGGGCAACACCGGGGAGCTGTTTTTT.

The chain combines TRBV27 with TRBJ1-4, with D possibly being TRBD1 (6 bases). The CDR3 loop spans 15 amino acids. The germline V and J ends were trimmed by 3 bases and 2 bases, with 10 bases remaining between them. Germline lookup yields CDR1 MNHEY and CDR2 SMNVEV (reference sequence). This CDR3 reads CASSFTRGTNEKLFF. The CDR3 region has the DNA TGTGCCAGCAGTTTTACCAGGGGCACTAATGAAAAACTGTTTTTT.

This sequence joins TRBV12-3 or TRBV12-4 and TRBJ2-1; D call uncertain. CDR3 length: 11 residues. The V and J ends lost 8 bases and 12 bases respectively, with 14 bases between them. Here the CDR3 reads CASPSGHRQFF. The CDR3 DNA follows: TGTGCCAGCCCTTCTGGGCACAGGCAGTTCTTC.

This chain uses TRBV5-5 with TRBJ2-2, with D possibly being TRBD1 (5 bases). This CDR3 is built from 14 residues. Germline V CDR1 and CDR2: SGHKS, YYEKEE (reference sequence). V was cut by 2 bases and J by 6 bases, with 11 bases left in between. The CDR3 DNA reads TGTGCCAGCAGCTTTTTAGTAGGGGCCGGGGAGCTGTTTTTT. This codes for CASSFLVGAGELFF.

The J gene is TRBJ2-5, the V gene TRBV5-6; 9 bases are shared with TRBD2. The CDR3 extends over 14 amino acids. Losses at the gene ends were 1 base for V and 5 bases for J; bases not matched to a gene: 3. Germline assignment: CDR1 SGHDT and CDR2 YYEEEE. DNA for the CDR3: TGTGCCAGCAGCTTGTTTGCGGGAGGGGAGACCCAGTACTTC. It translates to CASSLFAGGETQYF.

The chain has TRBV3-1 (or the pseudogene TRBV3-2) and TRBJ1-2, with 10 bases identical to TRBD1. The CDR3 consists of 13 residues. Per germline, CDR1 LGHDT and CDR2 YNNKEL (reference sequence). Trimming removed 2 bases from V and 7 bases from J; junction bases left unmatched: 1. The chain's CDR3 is CASSQRQGAGYTF. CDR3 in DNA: TGTGCCAGCAGCCAACGACAGGGGGCTGGCTACACCTTC.

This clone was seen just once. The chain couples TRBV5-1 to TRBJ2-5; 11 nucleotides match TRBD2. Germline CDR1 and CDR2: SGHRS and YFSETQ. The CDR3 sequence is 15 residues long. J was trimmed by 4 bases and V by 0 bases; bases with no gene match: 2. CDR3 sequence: CASSLAGLAGETQYF. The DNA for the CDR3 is TGCGCCAGCAGCTTGGCCGGACTAGCGGGAGAGACCCAGTACTTC.

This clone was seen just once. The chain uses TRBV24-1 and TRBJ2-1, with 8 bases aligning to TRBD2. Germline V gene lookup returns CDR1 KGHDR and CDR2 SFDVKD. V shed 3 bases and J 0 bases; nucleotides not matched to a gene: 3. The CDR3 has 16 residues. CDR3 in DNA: TGTGCCACCAGTGATGAGCGGGGGAACTCCTACAATGAGCAGTTCTTC. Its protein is CATSDERGNSYNEQFF.